This T cell receptor (beta chain) was profiled in a study of post-analysis software for immune sequencing data. Researchers reported that TCR beta cDNA libraries carried unique molecular identifiers. TCRdb reprocessed the PCR reads via MiXCR and lists one record per CDR3 protein. The sample lists about 190,000 distinct CDR3 sequences, approximately 28% occurring once. This clonotype was seen a few times. The sequenced material came from blood. The clonotype originates from a girl aged 2 to 17 with multiple sclerosis.

Written as DNA, the CDR3 is TGTGCCAGCAGTGACCGGACAAAAGACTCCTACGAGCAGTACTTC. Amino acids: CASSDRTKDSYEQYF. The gene calls are TRBV6-1 and TRBJ2-7, with D maybe TRBD1 (5 bases). Germline V gives CDR1 MNHNS, CDR2 SASEGT. V was trimmed by 3 bases and J by 0 bases, leaving 12 bases between them. The CDR3 extends over 15 amino acids.